Listed below are T cell receptor beta chains from one sample, sequenced in a study of blood T cell repertoires in COVID-19. Generated by immunoSEQ multiplex PCR, the TCRdb table keeps only in-frame clones and is missing some. The data contain 75,000 to 90,000 clones, around 91% of them singletons. Sequencing used peripheral blood. The receptors stem from a human donor in a cohort sampled during active COVID-19. Each CDR3 is given without its conserved first and last residue. Each record gives: V gene, CDR3 length, CDR3 protein.

TRBV3-1/TRBV3-2 12 ASSPSRNQETQY
TRBV6-5 10 ASSPGDPPLH
TRBV4-1 16 ASSQDQAGKPYNSPLH
TRBV6-4 11 ASSAGGDQPQH
TRBV7-2 13 ASTLGQGRDQPQH
TRBV27 13 ATRVNRATNEKLF
TRBV18 14 ASSPKGGGGAGELF
TRBV2 11 ASSVTADSPLH
TRBV11-2 14 ASSFFGQGPNEKLF
TRBV4-3 14 ASSQDWTGGWYGYT
TRBV5-1 13 ASSPAGGSYNEQF
TRBV6-1 12 ASSEGGANEKLF